These 7 T cell receptor beta chains were sequenced from one sample in a study of graft-versus-host responses after intestinal transplantation. Their specific antigens are unknown. Data came from immunoSEQ multiplex PCR; TCRdb stores just in-frame clones and leaves some out. The sample holds approximately 90,000 clones, 85% to 95% seen once. The specimen comprised unstimulated CD8+ T cells sorted from spleen or lymph node cells, sampled before transplant. These receptors were obtained from a human donor who was the organ donor for an intestinal transplant.

The chain is built from TRBV4-2 and TRBJ2-1, with 8 bases matching TRBD2. This CDR3 has 15 residues. Unmatched junction bases numbered 6, after V lost 0 bases and J lost 8 bases. From germline, CDR1 is LGHNA and CDR2 YNFKEQ. The CDR3 nucleotides read TGTGCCAGCAGCCAAGACCGGGGGGGCGGGGATGAGCAGTTCTTC. Translating it yields CASSQDRGGGDEQFF.

The chain recombines TRBV5-1 with TRBJ1-6; a weak D match, TRBD1 (6 bases). With 1 base removed from V and 0 bases from J, the gap between germline ends came to 11 bases. CDR3 length: 17 amino acids. The germline V gene encodes CDR1 SGHRS and CDR2 YFSETQ. The CDR3 sequence: CASSLLTGSSYNSPLHF. In DNA form, the CDR3 reads TGCGCCAGCAGCTTGTTAACAGGGAGCTCCTATAATTCACCCCTCCACTTT. Full variable domain (outside the CDR3, taken from reference TRBV5-1 and TRBJ1-6): KAGVTQTPRYLIKTRGQQVTLSCSPISGHRSVSWYQQTPGQGLQFLFEYFSETQRNKGNFPGRFSGRQFSNSRSEMNVSTLELGDSALYLCASSLLTGSSYNSPLHFGNGTRLTVT.

This chain connects TRBV28 to TRBJ2-7; possibly TRBD2 for D (6 bases). The CDR3 runs to 16 residues. Germline assignment: CDR1 MDHEN and CDR2 SYDVKM. Between the trimmed V and J ends, which lost 2 bases and 5 bases, there was a span of 19 bases. CDR3 residues: CASSLLDGGGINEQYF. CDR3 DNA sequence: TGTGCCAGCAGTTTACTAGATGGCGGAGGGATTAACGAGCAGTACTTC.

The chain joins TRBV14 to TRBJ2-3; D is unclear. This CDR3 contains 17 residues. CDR1 is SGHDN and CDR2 is FVKESK in the germline V gene. V was clipped by 3 bases and J by 2 bases, with 18 bases between them. The chain's CDR3 is CASSHGPSGSFTDTQYF. Here the CDR3 DNA reads TGTGCCAGCAGCCATGGGCCGTCCGGCAGTTTCACAGATACGCAGTATTTT.

The chain's CDR3 is CARDRGETYEQYF. The CDR3 DNA reads TGTGCCAGAGACAGGGGTGAAACCTACGAGCAGTACTTC. The V and J genes are TRBV19 and TRBJ2-7, with 8 positions matching TRBD1. This CDR3 spans 13 amino acids. Trimming removed 9 bases from V and 2 bases from J; junction bases left unmatched: 6. In germline, CDR1 is LNHDA, CDR2 SQIVND (reference sequence).

In DNA, the CDR3 is TGTGCCAGCAGCGCCCGGACAGGGAACTATGGCTACACCTTC. It specifies CASSARTGNYGYTF. The gene calls are TRBV9 and TRBJ1-2, with TRBD1 matching 8 bases. The CDR3 spans 14 residues. The V gene end was trimmed by 3 bases and the J gene end by 2 bases; junction bases not matched to a gene: 3. The V gene's germline CDR1 is SGDLS and CDR2 YYNGEE.

In this sample, this clone turned up a few times. The rearrangement uses TRBV19 and TRBJ1-1, with D unclear. The V and J ends lost 5 bases and 1 base respectively, with 8 bases between them. Germline V gene data show CDR1 as LNHDA and CDR2 as SQIVND (reference sequence). CDR3 length equals 13 residues. The CDR3 loop is CASSRIENTEAFF. The CDR3 region has the DNA TGTGCCAGTAGTCGCATAGAGAACACTGAAGCTTTCTTT. Based on the CDR3 plus reference TRBV19 and TRBJ1-1, the full variable domain is DGGITQSPKYLFRKEGQNVTLSCEQNLNHDAMYWYRQDPGQGLRLIYYSQIVNDFQKGDIAEGYSVSREKKESFPLTVTSAQKNPTAFYLCASSRIENTEAFFGQGTRLTVV.